The text below deals with one TCR beta chain. The data were taken from a study of blood T cell repertoires in COVID-19. Study in general: Samples of COVID-19 (acute and convalescent) were obtained from the United States, Italy and Spain. The analysed material was cDNA or gDNA that came from T cells, B-cell-depleted T cells, or PBMCs.

The ends were cut back, 6 bases at V and 3 bases at J, with 20 bases in the middle. The CDR3 totals 17 residues. Germline V CDR1 and CDR2: SGHVS, FNYEAQ. In the original workflow: Counts of nucleated cells, estimated from reference gene primer amplification, were obtained. Produced via immunoSEQ multiplex PCR; TCRdb's table is partial and in-frame only. V and J calls and clone size are given by that table; D and trimming were obtained from the DNA. The table lists more than 90,000 clones, around 86% of them singletons. Input material: peripheral blood. The origin of this receptor is a man aged 40-49 years with acute or convalescent COVID-19. V usage is TRBV7-6 and J usage is TRBJ2-2; the D gene is possibly TRBD2 (5 bases). The CDR3 here is CASRSGPTLGDTGELFF. CDR3 in DNA: TGTGCCAGCAGATCGGGCCCAACACTAGGTGACACCGGGGAGCTGTTTTTT. The full variable domain, its missing parts supplied by reference TRBV7-6 and TRBJ2-2, is GAGVSQSPRYKVTKRGQDVALRCDPISGHVSLYWYRQALGQGPEFLTYFNYEAQQDKSGLPNDRFSAERPEGSISTLTIQRTEQRDSAMYRCASRSGPTLGDTGELFFGEGSRLTVL.